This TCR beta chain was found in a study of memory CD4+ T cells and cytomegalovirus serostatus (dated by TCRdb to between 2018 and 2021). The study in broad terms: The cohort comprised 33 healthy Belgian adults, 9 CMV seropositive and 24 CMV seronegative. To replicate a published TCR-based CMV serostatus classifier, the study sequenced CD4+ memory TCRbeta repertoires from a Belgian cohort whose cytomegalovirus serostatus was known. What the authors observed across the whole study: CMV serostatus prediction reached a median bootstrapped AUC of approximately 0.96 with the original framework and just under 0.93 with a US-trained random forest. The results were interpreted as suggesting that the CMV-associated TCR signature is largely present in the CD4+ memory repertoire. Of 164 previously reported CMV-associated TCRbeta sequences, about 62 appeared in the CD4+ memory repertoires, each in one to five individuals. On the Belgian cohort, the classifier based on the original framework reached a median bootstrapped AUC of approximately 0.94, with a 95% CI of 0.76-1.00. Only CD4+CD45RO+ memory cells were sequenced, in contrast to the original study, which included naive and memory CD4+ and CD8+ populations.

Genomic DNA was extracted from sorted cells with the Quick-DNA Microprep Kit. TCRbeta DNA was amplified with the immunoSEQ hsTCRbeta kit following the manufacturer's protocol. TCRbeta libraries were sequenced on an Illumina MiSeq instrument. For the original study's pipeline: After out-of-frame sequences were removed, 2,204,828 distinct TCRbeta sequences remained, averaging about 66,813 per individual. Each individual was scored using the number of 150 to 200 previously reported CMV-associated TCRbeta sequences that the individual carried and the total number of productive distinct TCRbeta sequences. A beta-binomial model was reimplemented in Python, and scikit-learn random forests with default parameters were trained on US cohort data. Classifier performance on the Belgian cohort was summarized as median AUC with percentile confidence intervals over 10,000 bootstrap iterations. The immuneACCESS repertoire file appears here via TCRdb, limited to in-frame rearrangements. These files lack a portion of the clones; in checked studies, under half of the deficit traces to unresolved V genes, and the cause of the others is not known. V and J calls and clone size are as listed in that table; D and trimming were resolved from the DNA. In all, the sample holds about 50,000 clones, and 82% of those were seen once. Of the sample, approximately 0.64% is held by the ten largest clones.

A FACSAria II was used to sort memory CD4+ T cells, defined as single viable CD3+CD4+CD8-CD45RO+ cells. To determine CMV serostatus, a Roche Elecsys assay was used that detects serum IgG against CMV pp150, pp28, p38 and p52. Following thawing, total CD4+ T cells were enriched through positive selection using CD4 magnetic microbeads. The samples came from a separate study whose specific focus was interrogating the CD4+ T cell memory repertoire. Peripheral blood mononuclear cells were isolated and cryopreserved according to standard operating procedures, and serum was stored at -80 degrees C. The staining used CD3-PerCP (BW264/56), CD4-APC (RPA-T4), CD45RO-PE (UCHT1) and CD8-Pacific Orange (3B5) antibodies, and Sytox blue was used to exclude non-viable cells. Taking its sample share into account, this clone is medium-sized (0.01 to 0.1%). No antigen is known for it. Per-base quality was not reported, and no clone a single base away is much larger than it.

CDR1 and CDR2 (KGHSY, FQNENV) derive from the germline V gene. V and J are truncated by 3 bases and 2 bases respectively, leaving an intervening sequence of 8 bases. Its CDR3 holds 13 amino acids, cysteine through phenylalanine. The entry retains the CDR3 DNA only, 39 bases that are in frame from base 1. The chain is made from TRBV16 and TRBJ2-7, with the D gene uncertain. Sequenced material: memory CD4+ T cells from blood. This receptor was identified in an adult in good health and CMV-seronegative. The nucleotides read TGTGCCAGCAGCCAGGACGGAGCCTACGAGCAGTACTTC. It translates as CASSQDGAYEQYF.